The T cell receptor (beta chain) under discussion was sequenced for a study of long-term antiretroviral therapy in people with HIV. In the study overall: The study's earliest collections predate the 2015 immediate-ART recommendation by about a decade.

This clone appeared a single time. Every one of the participants with HIV received treatment in the United States. Runs used v3.0 of the immunoSEQ assay and were done at survey level. Using immunoSEQ multiplex PCR, the repertoire was profiled, and TCRdb retains in-frame clones only, with some absent. This sample has fewer than 40,000 clones, with 85% to 95% found just once. This receptor was obtained from a woman aged 45-65 years with HIV. Specimen: unsorted PBMCs, collected approximately 5 years after starting antiretroviral therapy.

The CDR3 spells CASSIGGAGGYTF. CDR3 coding DNA: TGTGCCAGTAGTATAGGGGGAGCCGGTGGCTACACCTTC. The chain is built from TRBV19 and TRBJ1-2, with no clear D. The V end lost 1 base, the J end lost 7 bases, and 10 bases lay between the germline ends. Germline V gene data show CDR1 as LNHDA and CDR2 as SQIVND (reference sequence). The CDR3 is made up of 13 amino acids.